The present entry profiles one T cell receptor (beta chain) with its context. Its antigen is currently unknown. The method was immunoSEQ multiplex PCR; TCRdb's version includes in-frame clones alone and lacks a portion of them. The table has around 550,000 clones, about 95% seen once; the top ten hold over 0.09%. CD45RO negativity and positive selection for CCR7 defined naive CD8 cells, a population that excluded terminally differentiated effector memory CD45RA+ cells. This record comes from a study of shared clonotypes between healthy human individuals. For the study at large: The donors, a couple of women and a few men, were aged 18 to 49. Study-wide results and limits: A generally larger estimated richness was seen in naive subsets than in memory subsets.

This CDR3 has 15 residues. CDR1 is LNHNV and CDR2 is YYDKDF in the germline V gene (reference sequence). Trimming took off 0 bases at V and 8 bases at J, with 14 bases between the two ends. This TCR was recovered from a woman in her twenties or thirties in good health. Material: naive CD8+ T cells sorted from blood. This sequence joins TRBV15 and TRBJ2-1; a weak D match, TRBD2 (6 bases). Here the CDR3 reads CATSRDEVRRDEQFF. The DNA for the CDR3 is TGTGCCACCAGCAGAGATGAGGTCAGGAGGGATGAGCAGTTCTTC.